The T cell receptor (beta chain) described here comes from a study of cytomegalovirus exposure and HLA in healthy donors. CDR1 and CDR2 from the germline V gene are SNHLY and FYNNEI. The V and J ends lost 4 bases and 7 bases respectively, with 10 bases between them. This CDR3 has 12 amino acids. Note on this clone: The antigen remains unidentified.

Donors consisted of healthy bone marrow donors. Whole-study findings and limits: Some highly shared sequence variants likely arose as a pipeline artifact. For most TCR beta V segments, an earlier analysis put the productive rate at about 87% or about 30% of the time. Later analysis identified a missense DCLRE1C variant that was linked to TCR beta V- and J-gene trimming.

The primer mix had 60 Vbeta and 13 Jbeta primers. TCRdb's table, derived via immunoSEQ multiplex PCR, lists solely in-frame clones and lacks some. In the table there are some 150,000 clones, roughly 89% of which are singletons. Sequenced sample: PBMCs. The chain recombines TRBV2 with TRBJ1-1; D is uncertain. This clonotype was obtained from a woman in her 30s in good health and CMV-seronegative. The CDR3 spells CASSALPLEAFF. CDR3 DNA sequence: TGTGCCAGCAGTGCACTGCCCCTTGAAGCTTTCTTT.